This is a list of T cell receptor beta chains from one sample in a study of immune evolution from preneoplasia to lung adenocarcinoma. Measured with immunoSEQ multiplex PCR; TCRdb has only the in-frame clones, and not every one. The table shows fewer than 13,000 clones, with roughly four fifths occurring only once. Sequencing input: FFPE minimally invasive lung adenocarcinoma tissue. The source of these receptors is a person between 65 and 80 years old with lung adenocarcinoma. Each CDR3 is given with its conserved first and last residue. Fields, in order: V gene, clone size, D gene, J gene, CDR3 protein, CDR3 DNA. D genes are given only for firm matches. Rows give clone size only sometimes, using once, few, many, or a class for an expanded clone.

V gene: TRBV5-1; clone size: -; D gene: -; J gene: TRBJ2-3; CDR3 protein: CASSLAGAGPTDTQYF; CDR3 DNA: TGCGCCAGCAGCTTGGCGGGGGCCGGGCCCACAGATACGCAGTATTTT
V gene: TRBV6-1; clone size: -; D gene: -; J gene: TRBJ2-1; CDR3 protein: CASSEAQREQFF; CDR3 DNA: TGTGCCAGCAGTGAAGCCCAAAGGGAGCAGTTCTTC
V gene: TRBV2; clone size: once; D gene: -; J gene: TRBJ1-5; CDR3 protein: CASRGGSSNQPQHF; CDR3 DNA: TGTGCCAGCAGAGGGGGGTCTAGCAATCAGCCCCAGCATTTT
V gene: TRBV29-1; clone size: once; D gene: TRBD1; J gene: TRBJ1-1; CDR3 protein: CSVEEQGGGTEAFF; CDR3 DNA: TGCAGCGTTGAAGAACAGGGGGGGGGCACTGAAGCTTTCTTT
V gene: TRBV9; clone size: -; D gene: TRBD2; J gene: TRBJ2-5; CDR3 protein: CASSVGTSGGRETQYF; CDR3 DNA: TGTGCCAGCAGCGTAGGGACTAGCGGGGGACGGGAGACCCAGTACTTC
V gene: TRBV29-1; clone size: -; D gene: TRBD1; J gene: TRBJ2-7; CDR3 protein: CSVQQGVTYEQYF; CDR3 DNA: TGCAGCGTACAACAGGGGGTTACCTACGAGCAGTACTTC
V gene: TRBV7-3; clone size: -; D gene: TRBD1; J gene: TRBJ2-6; CDR3 protein: CASSLGGSGGETF; CDR3 DNA: TGTGCCAGCAGCTTAGGGGGTTCAGGGGGCGAGACTTTC
V gene: TRBV5-6; clone size: -; D gene: -; J gene: TRBJ1-2; CDR3 protein: CASSTWVRGEYGYTF; CDR3 DNA: TGTGCCAGCAGCACCTGGGTCAGGGGAGAATATGGCTACACCTTC
V gene: TRBV6-1; clone size: few; D gene: TRBD1; J gene: TRBJ2-3; CDR3 protein: CASSSGTGGWTQYF; CDR3 DNA: TGTGCCAGCAGTTCCGGGACAGGGGGGTGGACGCAGTATTTT
V gene: TRBV29-1; clone size: -; D gene: -; J gene: TRBJ2-3; CDR3 protein: CSVLRTVSDTQYF; CDR3 DNA: TGCAGCGTTCTCCGGACCGTCTCAGATACGCAGTATTTT
V gene: TRBV15; clone size: -; D gene: -; J gene: TRBJ1-4; CDR3 protein: CATSRYGMELFF; CDR3 DNA: TGTGCCACCAGCAGATATGGCATGGAACTGTTTTTT
V gene: TRBV6-5; clone size: -; D gene: TRBD1; J gene: TRBJ1-5; CDR3 protein: CASSSDRGLRQPQHF; CDR3 DNA: TGTGCCAGCAGTTCGGACAGGGGGCTGCGGCAGCCCCAGCATTTT
V gene: TRBV15; clone size: -; D gene: -; J gene: TRBJ1-2; CDR3 protein: CATSRDQRGGNGYTF; CDR3 DNA: TGTGCCACCAGCAGAGATCAGCGGGGTGGTAATGGCTACACCTTC
V gene: TRBV25-1; clone size: -; D gene: TRBD1; J gene: TRBJ1-2; CDR3 protein: CASSGPGTGANYGYTF; CDR3 DNA: TGTGCCAGCAGTGGACCAGGGACAGGAGCTAACTATGGCTACACCTTC
V gene: TRBV6-5; clone size: -; D gene: -; J gene: TRBJ1-1; CDR3 protein: CASSFQGNTEAFF; CDR3 DNA: TGTGCCAGCAGCTTCCAGGGTAACACTGAAGCTTTCTTT
V gene: TRBV5-6; clone size: -; D gene: -; J gene: TRBJ2-7; CDR3 protein: CASSLPPKGPQTYEQYF; CDR3 DNA: TGTGCCAGCAGCTTGCCACCAAAGGGACCCCAGACCTACGAGCAGTACTTC
V gene: TRBV6-1; clone size: -; D gene: -; J gene: TRBJ2-3; CDR3 protein: CASSEEPSTDTQYF; CDR3 DNA: TGTGCCAGCAGTGAAGAGCCTAGCACAGATACGCAGTATTTT
V gene: TRBV28; clone size: -; D gene: TRBD2; J gene: TRBJ2-5; CDR3 protein: CASSLAGGETQYF; CDR3 DNA: TGTGCCAGCAGTTTAGCGGGGGGAGAGACCCAGTACTTC
V gene: TRBV21-1; clone size: -; D gene: -; J gene: TRBJ2-3; CDR3 protein: CASSTQRTSGFTDTQYF; CDR3 DNA: TGTGCCAGCAGCACCCAACGGACTAGCGGGTTCACAGATACGCAGTATTTT
V gene: TRBV28; clone size: few; D gene: -; J gene: TRBJ1-6; CDR3 protein: CASSLRGRWNSPLHF; CDR3 DNA: TGTGCCAGCAGTTTGCGGGGGCGGTGGAATTCACCCCTCCACTTT
V gene: TRBV7-8; clone size: -; D gene: -; J gene: TRBJ2-7; CDR3 protein: CASSLGSKFEQYF; CDR3 DNA: TGTGCCAGCAGCTTAGGGTCCAAATTTGAGCAGTACTTC
V gene: TRBV4-2; clone size: -; D gene: -; J gene: TRBJ1-1; CDR3 protein: CASSQDMRQSHTEAFF; CDR3 DNA: TGTGCCAGCAGCCAAGACATGAGGCAGTCTCACACTGAAGCTTTCTTT
V gene: TRBV5-1; clone size: -; D gene: -; J gene: TRBJ2-7; CDR3 protein: CASSLGDSRSNEQYF; CDR3 DNA: TGCGCCAGCAGCTTAGGCGACTCACGTTCCAACGAGCAGTACTTC
V gene: TRBV7-6; clone size: -; D gene: TRBD1; J gene: TRBJ1-6; CDR3 protein: CASSSMDRGNNSPLHF; CDR3 DNA: TGTGCCAGCAGCTCGATGGACAGGGGGAATAATTCACCCCTCCACTTT
V gene: TRBV27; clone size: -; D gene: TRBD1; J gene: TRBJ1-5; CDR3 protein: CASSFSGGHQPQHF; CDR3 DNA: TGTGCCAGCAGTTTTTCAGGGGGTCATCAGCCCCAGCATTTT
V gene: TRBV10-3; clone size: -; D gene: TRBD1; J gene: TRBJ1-2; CDR3 protein: CATTPGQAFFGYTF; CDR3 DNA: TGTGCCACGACCCCGGGACAGGCCTTTTTTGGCTACACCTTC
V gene: TRBV2; clone size: few; D gene: -; J gene: TRBJ1-4; CDR3 protein: CASRSEKLFF; CDR3 DNA: TGTGCCAGCCGCTCGGAAAAACTGTTTTTT
V gene: TRBV11-3; clone size: once; D gene: -; J gene: TRBJ1-2; CDR3 protein: CASSFGANYGYTF; CDR3 DNA: TGTGCCAGCAGCTTCGGGGCTAACTATGGCTACACCTTC
V gene: TRBV28; clone size: -; D gene: -; J gene: TRBJ2-7; CDR3 protein: CASFPVRRTNEQYF; CDR3 DNA: TGTGCCAGTTTCCCCGTCAGGAGAACTAACGAGCAGTACTTC
V gene: TRBV7-8; clone size: -; D gene: -; J gene: TRBJ2-3; CDR3 protein: CASSLVSTDTQYF; CDR3 DNA: TGTGCCAGCAGCTTAGTCAGCACAGATACGCAGTATTTT
V gene: TRBV28; clone size: -; D gene: -; J gene: TRBJ1-2; CDR3 protein: CASSPHSYGYTF; CDR3 DNA: TGTGCCAGCAGTCCTCACAGTTATGGCTACACCTTC
V gene: TRBV6-5; clone size: -; D gene: -; J gene: TRBJ1-1; CDR3 protein: CASSYSPGSGEAFF; CDR3 DNA: TGTGCCAGCAGTTACTCTCCAGGGAGCGGTGAAGCTTTCTTT
V gene: TRBV30; clone size: -; D gene: -; J gene: TRBJ1-1; CDR3 protein: CAFFLTVTEAFF; CDR3 DNA: TGTGCCTTTTTTCTGACAGTCACTGAAGCTTTCTTT
V gene: TRBV7-8; clone size: -; D gene: TRBD2; J gene: TRBJ2-3; CDR3 protein: CASSLARGGGADTQYF; CDR3 DNA: TGTGCCAGCAGCTTAGCCCGGGGGGGCGGGGCAGATACGCAGTATTTT
V gene: TRBV20-1; clone size: -; D gene: -; J gene: TRBJ2-5; CDR3 protein: CSARPQETQYF; CDR3 DNA: TGCAGTGCTAGACCACAAGAGACCCAGTACTTC
V gene: TRBV27; clone size: -; D gene: TRBD2; J gene: TRBJ2-7; CDR3 protein: CASSLRLPLAGYTYEQYF; CDR3 DNA: TGTGCCAGCAGTTTACGACTCCCCCTAGCGGGGTATACCTACGAGCAGTACTTC
V gene: TRBV9; clone size: -; D gene: TRBD2; J gene: TRBJ2-3; CDR3 protein: CASSVGLAGKDTQYF; CDR3 DNA: TGTGCCAGCAGCGTTGGACTAGCGGGTAAAGATACGCAGTATTTT
V gene: TRBV30; clone size: -; D gene: -; J gene: TRBJ2-7; CDR3 protein: CAWSVGRAYEQYF; CDR3 DNA: TGTGCCTGGAGTGTCGGGAGAGCCTACGAGCAGTACTTC
V gene: TRBV12-1; clone size: -; D gene: -; J gene: TRBJ1-1; CDR3 protein: CASSDSMTPGQGATEAFF; CDR3 DNA: TGTGCCAGCAGCGATTCAATGACTCCGGGACAGGGGGCGACTGAAGCTTTCTTT
V gene: TRBV27; clone size: -; D gene: -; J gene: TRBJ1-2; CDR3 protein: CASRPPDNYGYTF; CDR3 DNA: TGTGCCAGCCGCCCACCGGACAACTATGGCTACACCTTC
V gene: TRBV28; clone size: -; D gene: -; J gene: TRBJ2-1; CDR3 protein: CASSWGAYNEQFF; CDR3 DNA: TGTGCCAGCAGTTGGGGGGCCTACAATGAGCAGTTCTTC
V gene: TRBV25-1; clone size: -; D gene: TRBD1; J gene: TRBJ2-5; CDR3 protein: CASEDRAREQYF; CDR3 DNA: TGTGCCAGCGAGGACAGGGCGCGAGAGCAGTACTTC
V gene: TRBV18; clone size: -; D gene: -; J gene: TRBJ1-2; CDR3 protein: CASSPQGGGNYGYTF; CDR3 DNA: TGTGCCAGCTCACCACAAGGAGGTGGGAACTATGGCTACACCTTC
V gene: TRBV14; clone size: -; D gene: -; J gene: TRBJ2-7; CDR3 protein: CASSQQGAYEQYF; CDR3 DNA: TGTGCCAGCAGCCAGCAGGGCGCGTACGAGCAGTACTTC
V gene: TRBV27; clone size: -; D gene: -; J gene: TRBJ2-3; CDR3 protein: CASSLNPGDTQYF; CDR3 DNA: TGTGCCAGCAGTTTAAACCCTGGGGATACGCAGTATTTT
V gene: TRBV7-2; clone size: -; D gene: TRBD1; J gene: TRBJ1-4; CDR3 protein: CASSSQGGDEKLFF; CDR3 DNA: TGTGCCAGCAGCTCACAGGGGGGCGATGAAAAACTGTTTTTT
V gene: TRBV19; clone size: -; D gene: -; J gene: TRBJ1-5; CDR3 protein: CASRILQGRDQPQHF; CDR3 DNA: TGTGCCAGTAGGATCTTACAGGGTAGGGATCAGCCCCAGCATTTT
V gene: TRBV28; clone size: once; D gene: -; J gene: TRBJ2-7; CDR3 protein: CASSALGASSYEQYF; CDR3 DNA: TGTGCCAGCAGCGCCCTAGGGGCAAGCTCCTACGAGCAGTACTTC